These T cell receptor beta chains were read from a single sample in a study of regulatory T cells in long-lasting Graves disease. From the multiplex PCR reads, TCRdb called clonotypes with MiXCR, one entry per CDR3 protein. The repertoire includes about half a million distinct CDR3 sequences, 12% of them detected once, and about 8.3% sits in the top ten. A further study also used this sample, focusing on T cells in Graves' hyperthyroidism and ophthalmopathy.

The source material was peripheral blood mononuclear cells (PBMCs), sampled at new diagnosis, from a patient treated with antithyroid drugs. These receptors were obtained from a woman in her twenties or thirties with Graves disease. The CDR3 runs from the conserved cysteine through the conserved F or W. The D gene is left open where the match is weak. Clone sizes are given selectively: once, few, many, or a class where the clone is expanded.

d_gene: .; j_gene: TRBJ2-3; v_gene: TRBV7-2; abundance: many; CDR3nt: TGTGCCAGCAGCCGGAACTTGGATACGCAGTATTTT; CDR3aa: CASSRNLDTQYF
d_gene: TRBD2; j_gene: TRBJ2-1; v_gene: TRBV28; abundance: many; CDR3nt: TGTGCCAGCAGGCCTAACAGGGGGACTAGCGGGAGTCGCTCCTACAATGAGCAGTTCTTC; CDR3aa: CASRPNRGTSGSRSYNEQFF
d_gene: .; j_gene: TRBJ1-1; v_gene: TRBV10-3; abundance: many; CDR3nt: TGTGCCATCAATCGGCAAGGGGGGAGTACTGAAGCTTTCTTT; CDR3aa: CAINRQGGSTEAFF
d_gene: .; j_gene: TRBJ1-3; v_gene: TRBV6-1; abundance: many; CDR3nt: TGTGCCAGCAGTGAAGTACTCGGGCGGATCCTCTCTGGAAACACCATATATTTT; CDR3aa: CASSEVLGRILSGNTIYF
d_gene: .; j_gene: TRBJ2-4; v_gene: TRBV4-3; abundance: many; CDR3nt: TGCGCCAGCAGCCGAATGGGGGAGGACATTCAGTACTTC; CDR3aa: CASSRMGEDIQYF
d_gene: TRBD2; j_gene: TRBJ2-1; v_gene: TRBV28; abundance: many; CDR3nt: TGTGCCACCCGCTCGGGGGGGGCATACAATGAGCAGTTCTTC; CDR3aa: CATRSGGAYNEQFF
d_gene: .; j_gene: TRBJ2-7; v_gene: TRBV19; abundance: .; CDR3nt: TGTGCCAGTAGTATTTGGACAGATAGCTCCTACGAGCAGTACTTC; CDR3aa: CASSIWTDSSYEQYF
d_gene: TRBD1; j_gene: TRBJ2-7; v_gene: TRBV20-1; abundance: many; CDR3nt: TGCAGTGCTATTAAAACAGGGGACCGTTCCTCCTACGAGCAGTACTTC; CDR3aa: CSAIKTGDRSSYEQYF
d_gene: .; j_gene: TRBJ2-3; v_gene: TRBV5-5; abundance: many; CDR3nt: TGTGCCAGCAGCTTGGGTGGAGGAACCCCCACAGATACGCAGTATTTT; CDR3aa: CASSLGGGTPTDTQYF
d_gene: .; j_gene: TRBJ1-1; v_gene: TRBV6-2/TRBV6-3; abundance: .; CDR3nt: TGTGCCAGCAGTTACTCGGCAGGGGCGAACACTGAAGCTTTCTTT; CDR3aa: CASSYSAGANTEAFF
d_gene: .; j_gene: TRBJ2-5; v_gene: TRBV6-5; abundance: many; CDR3nt: TGTGCCAGCAGTTACTCGTTCGCACCCGGTGAGACCCAGTACTTC; CDR3aa: CASSYSFAPGETQYF
d_gene: TRBD2; j_gene: TRBJ2-1; v_gene: TRBV20-1; abundance: many; CDR3nt: TGCAGTCTAGCGGGAGTAACTAGGAATGAGCAGTTCTTC; CDR3aa: CSLAGVTRNEQFF
d_gene: .; j_gene: TRBJ1-6; v_gene: TRBV20-1; abundance: few; CDR3nt: TGCAGTGTCAGAGGGGAGGGATTGATGGTCGATTATTCACCCCTCCACTTT; CDR3aa: CSVRGEGLMVDYSPLHF
d_gene: TRBD1; j_gene: TRBJ2-5; v_gene: TRBV6-1; abundance: many; CDR3nt: TGTGCCAGCAGTAACCGGGACAGAAAAGAGACCCAGTACTTC; CDR3aa: CASSNRDRKETQYF
d_gene: TRBD2; j_gene: TRBJ2-3; v_gene: TRBV2; abundance: many; CDR3nt: TGTGCCAGCATAAGGACCGGACTAGCGGGAGATACGCAGTATTTT; CDR3aa: CASIRTGLAGDTQYF
d_gene: .; j_gene: TRBJ2-6; v_gene: TRBV18; abundance: .; CDR3nt: TGTGCCAGCTCACCACCCTCGATTTCTGGGGCCAACGTCCTGACTTTC; CDR3aa: CASSPPSISGANVLTF
d_gene: .; j_gene: TRBJ1-6; v_gene: TRBV5-1; abundance: few; CDR3nt: TGCGCCAGCAGCCGTGACACCCCCCGATCACCCCTCCACTTT; CDR3aa: CASSRDTPRSPLHF
d_gene: .; j_gene: TRBJ2-2; v_gene: TRBV13; abundance: few; CDR3nt: TGTGCCAGCAGCTCAGGGACCCACACCGGGGAGCTGTTTTTT; CDR3aa: CASSSGTHTGELFF
d_gene: TRBD2; j_gene: TRBJ2-3; v_gene: TRBV2; abundance: .; CDR3nt: TGTGCCAGCAGCGCTAGCGGGAGGGCCTTAAGTTGGACAGATACGCAGTATTTT; CDR3aa: CASSASGRALSWTDTQYF
d_gene: .; j_gene: TRBJ2-1; v_gene: TRBV5-5; abundance: many; CDR3nt: TGTGCCAGCAGCCCAACTAGCTCCCACAATGAGCAGTTCTTC; CDR3aa: CASSPTSSHNEQFF
d_gene: TRBD1; j_gene: TRBJ2-5; v_gene: TRBV12-3/TRBV12-4; abundance: many; CDR3nt: TGTGCCAGCAGTTTAAGTGACAGGGGGCTGGGAGAGACCCAGTACTTC; CDR3aa: CASSLSDRGLGETQYF
d_gene: .; j_gene: TRBJ1-4; v_gene: TRBV29-1; abundance: few; CDR3nt: TGCAGCGTTGTTTCCGGAAAACTGTTTTTT; CDR3aa: CSVVSGKLFF
d_gene: TRBD2; j_gene: TRBJ2-5; v_gene: TRBV11-2; abundance: many; CDR3nt: TGTGCCAGCAGTAGCGGGGCCAGCCAAGAGGCCCAGTACTTC; CDR3aa: CASSSGASQEAQYF
d_gene: .; j_gene: TRBJ2-4; v_gene: TRBV7-2; abundance: many; CDR3nt: TGTGCCAGCAGCTTTGCCGGGACTTTCAACATTCAGTACTTC; CDR3aa: CASSFAGTFNIQYF
d_gene: TRBD1; j_gene: TRBJ1-4; v_gene: TRBV20-1; abundance: many; CDR3nt: TGCAGTGCCCCGGACAGGGGTGGTGAAAAACTGTTTTTT; CDR3aa: CSAPDRGGEKLFF
d_gene: .; j_gene: TRBJ1-6; v_gene: TRBV27; abundance: many; CDR3nt: TGTGCCAGCAGTTTGTCGTTTCATTCACCCCTCCACTTT; CDR3aa: CASSLSFHSPLHF
d_gene: .; j_gene: TRBJ2-5; v_gene: TRBV5-5; abundance: .; CDR3nt: TGTGCCAGCAGCTTGGTCGGGGAGTCCCAGTACTTC; CDR3aa: CASSLVGESQYF
d_gene: TRBD1; j_gene: TRBJ2-5; v_gene: TRBV28; abundance: many; CDR3nt: TGTGCCAGCAGTCTACAGGGGGCGCGCGGAGAGACCCAGTACTTC; CDR3aa: CASSLQGARGETQYF
d_gene: TRBD1; j_gene: TRBJ2-7; v_gene: TRBV12-3/TRBV12-4; abundance: many; CDR3nt: TGTGCCAGCAGTTCTGGGGACAGGGGGCCCTTCGAGCAGTACTTC; CDR3aa: CASSSGDRGPFEQYF
d_gene: TRBD1; j_gene: TRBJ1-5; v_gene: TRBV5-4; abundance: many; CDR3nt: TGTGCCAGCAGACCAGCCGGGACAGCTTTGGGGCCCCAGCATTTT; CDR3aa: CASRPAGTALGPQHF
d_gene: TRBD2; j_gene: TRBJ2-7; v_gene: TRBV28; abundance: .; CDR3nt: TGTGCCACAGAAGCCTCTAGCGGCTCTCCCTACGAGCAGTACTTC; CDR3aa: CATEASSGSPYEQYF
d_gene: .; j_gene: TRBJ2-3; v_gene: TRBV20-1; abundance: many; CDR3nt: TGCAGTGCTAGATGGGGGGATACGCAGTATTTT; CDR3aa: CSARWGDTQYF
d_gene: TRBD2; j_gene: TRBJ2-5; v_gene: TRBV2; abundance: few; CDR3nt: TGTGCCAGCAGCCCCGGACTAGCGGTCCAAGAGACCCAGTACTTC; CDR3aa: CASSPGLAVQETQYF
d_gene: .; j_gene: TRBJ1-2; v_gene: TRBV2; abundance: many; CDR3nt: TGTGCCAGCTGCCGAGGACGGTTCTATGGCTACACCTTC; CDR3aa: CASCRGRFYGYTF
d_gene: TRBD1; j_gene: TRBJ1-2; v_gene: TRBV7-2; abundance: .; CDR3nt: TGTGCCAGCAGCCGAACCGGGACAGGGGGATACGGCTACACCTTC; CDR3aa: CASSRTGTGGYGYTF
d_gene: .; j_gene: TRBJ2-1; v_gene: TRBV6-2/TRBV6-3; abundance: many; CDR3nt: TGTGCCAGCAGTGGGGACCCGATAAGTTTACATGAGCAGTTCTTC; CDR3aa: CASSGDPISLHEQFF
d_gene: .; j_gene: TRBJ2-7; v_gene: TRBV7-9; abundance: .; CDR3nt: TGTGCCAGCAGCCCCCCCATATCGTTAGCCGACGAGCAGTACTTC; CDR3aa: CASSPPISLADEQYF
d_gene: TRBD1; j_gene: TRBJ2-3; v_gene: TRBV11-2; abundance: many; CDR3nt: TGTGCCAGCAGCCAGACAGGGGGCTTAGATACGCAGTATTTT; CDR3aa: CASSQTGGLDTQYF
d_gene: TRBD1; j_gene: TRBJ2-2; v_gene: TRBV6-4; abundance: .; CDR3nt: TGTGCCAGCAGCCCCGACAGGGAGAGCGGGGAGCTGTTTTTT; CDR3aa: CASSPDRESGELFF
d_gene: TRBD1; j_gene: TRBJ2-7; v_gene: TRBV4-1; abundance: many; CDR3nt: TGCGCCAGCAGCCAACGGGACAGGGGGTACGAGCAGTACTTC; CDR3aa: CASSQRDRGYEQYF
d_gene: TRBD2; j_gene: TRBJ2-7; v_gene: TRBV6-1; abundance: many; CDR3nt: TGTGCCAGCAGCTCCGGACTAGCGGGAGGATCCTACGAGCAGTACTTC; CDR3aa: CASSSGLAGGSYEQYF
d_gene: .; j_gene: TRBJ2-7; v_gene: TRBV7-6; abundance: many; CDR3nt: TGTGCCAGCAGCTTAGTGGGACCGCGGGACGGCGAGCAGTACTTC; CDR3aa: CASSLVGPRDGEQYF
d_gene: TRBD2; j_gene: TRBJ2-3; v_gene: TRBV10-2; abundance: .; CDR3nt: TGCGCCAGCAAAAGACTAGCGCGGGGGGCAGATACGCAGTATTTT; CDR3aa: CASKRLARGADTQYF
d_gene: TRBD2; j_gene: TRBJ2-2; v_gene: TRBV10-2; abundance: .; CDR3nt: TGCGCCACCTGGGGGCTAGCGGGGTACACCGGGGAGCTGTTTTTT; CDR3aa: CATWGLAGYTGELFF
d_gene: TRBD1; j_gene: TRBJ2-5; v_gene: TRBV6-2/TRBV6-3; abundance: .; CDR3nt: TGTGCCAGCAGTTACCGTGGACAGGGAGTCGGGCTAGGAGAGACCCAGTACTTC; CDR3aa: CASSYRGQGVGLGETQYF
d_gene: TRBD2; j_gene: TRBJ2-1; v_gene: TRBV9; abundance: many; CDR3nt: TGTGCCAGCAGCGTAACTACTAGCGGGAGCGGCAATGAGCAGTTCTTC; CDR3aa: CASSVTTSGSGNEQFF
d_gene: .; j_gene: TRBJ2-7; v_gene: TRBV5-1; abundance: many; CDR3nt: TGCGCCAGCAGCCCAAATGTGGCCTACGAGCAGTACTTC; CDR3aa: CASSPNVAYEQYF
d_gene: .; j_gene: TRBJ1-1; v_gene: TRBV14; abundance: many; CDR3nt: TGTGCCAGCAGCGTTATGGTACAGGGCGCAGCTTTCTTT; CDR3aa: CASSVMVQGAAFF
d_gene: .; j_gene: TRBJ2-2; v_gene: TRBV7-2; abundance: many; CDR3nt: TGTGCCAGCAGCTTAGAGTCCAGGGCCGTCGCAGGGGAGCTGTTTTTT; CDR3aa: CASSLESRAVAGELFF
d_gene: .; j_gene: TRBJ2-5; v_gene: TRBV28; abundance: many; CDR3nt: TGTGCCAGCAGTTTACCCGGACGGAAAAACCAAGAGACCCAGTACTTC; CDR3aa: CASSLPGRKNQETQYF
d_gene: .; j_gene: TRBJ1-2; v_gene: TRBV2; abundance: many; CDR3nt: TGTGCCAGCAGCGAGACAGGCTCCTATGGCTACACCTTC; CDR3aa: CASSETGSYGYTF